A single sample is the source of the 6 T cell receptor beta chains below, sequenced in a study of T cells in Graves' hyperthyroidism and ophthalmopathy. Authors of the study amplified TCR beta CDR3 regions from RNA transcripts. Researchers ran a first-round RT-PCR on the TCR CDR3 using the HTBI primer set. TCRdb reprocessed the multiplex PCR reads with MiXCR, giving one entry per CDR3 protein. The table includes fewer than 600,000 distinct CDR3 sequences, roughly 15% detected once. Sequenced: blood. Source of these receptors: a woman between 35 and 50 years old with Graves' hyperthyroidism.

The rearrangement uses TRBV5-1 and TRBJ2-7, with D hard to call. V was clipped by 0 bases and J by 5 bases, with 9 bases between them. Germline V lookup: CDR1 SGHRS, CDR2 YFSETQ. CDR3 length: 13 residues. The CDR3 loop reads CASSLEGYNEQYF. The CDR3 nucleotides are TGCGCCAGCAGCTTGGAGGGATATAACGAGCAGTACTTC.

The chain joins TRBV4-1 to TRBJ2-7; 8 bases map to TRBD2. Germline CDR1 and CDR2: MGHRA and YSYEKL. V lost 6 bases and J lost 0; bases outside the gene matches: 16. The CDR3 is 18 amino acids. The CDR3 protein is CASRHSLGLAGTSYEQYF. The DNA of the CDR3 is TGCGCCAGCAGGCATTCCCTGGGCCTAGCGGGTACCTCCTACGAGCAGTACTTC.

This chain connects TRBV7-2 to TRBJ2-5; unclear D gene. This CDR3 is 14 amino acids long. Per germline, CDR1 SGHTA and CDR2 FQGNSA. V was clipped by 7 bases and J by 4 bases, with 16 bases between them. The CDR3: CASTRATTGETQYF. The CDR3 region has the DNA TGTGCCAGCACCCGAGCCACGACGGGAGAGACCCAGTACTTC.

In its sample, this clonotype was seen many times. The chain has TRBV12-3 or TRBV12-4 and TRBJ2-5; 7 bases agree with TRBD1. Trimming at V came to 8 bases and at J to 1 base, leaving 4 bases not matched to a gene. The CDR3 has 13 residues. CDR3 protein: CASAGTAQETQYF. The CDR3 bases are TGTGCCAGCGCCGGGACAGCCCAAGAGACCCAGTACTTC.

In this sample, this clonotype turned up many times. J is TRBJ2-5 and V is TRBV19; D gene unclear. The CDR3 spans 12 residues. Trimming removed 6 bases from V and 5 bases from J, with 10 bases in between. Germline V lookup: CDR1 LNHDA, CDR2 SQIVND (reference sequence). The CDR3 coding sequence is TGTGCCAGTAGATCTGACGGGGAGACCCAGTACTTC. Its protein is CASRSDGETQYF. The entire variable domain, with the rest obtained from reference TRBV19 and TRBJ2-5, is as follows: DGGITQSPKYLFRKEGQNVTLSCEQNLNHDAMYWYRQDPGQGLRLIYYSQIVNDFQKGDIAEGYSVSREKKESFPLTVTSAQKNPTAFYLCASRSDGETQYFGPGTRLLVL.

This clonotype was picked up one time. A much more abundant neighbour one base away suggests this may be a read error. No conserved phenylalanine or tryptophan is present at the end of the CDR3, so a read error is the likely explanation. J is TRBJ2-1 and V is TRBV5-1, with D perhaps assigned TRBD1 or TRBD2 (7 bases each). The CDR3 consists of 15 residues. V lost 8 bases, J lost 6 bases, and 21 bases lay in between. Germline V gene lookup returns CDR1 SGHRS and CDR2 YFSETQ. The CDR3 coding sequence is TGCGCCAGAAACAGGGGAATAGCGGGTTTCAATGAGCAGTTCATC. Amino acids: CARNRGIAGFNEQFI.